Listed below are T cell receptor beta chains from one sample, sequenced in a study of T-cell reconstitution after alpha-beta-depleted transplantation in children. One entry per CDR3 protein results from TCRdb running MiXCR on the PCR reads. Of around 200,000 distinct CDR3 sequences in the sample, 8.5% to 10% were seen once. Sequenced material: PBMCs from the stem cell graft donor, taken from the stem cell graft. The receptor source for this set is a human donor who donated a stem cell graft to a child with acute lymphoblastic leukemia. CDR3s include the opening cysteine and the closing phenylalanine or tryptophan. Each record gives: D gene, J gene, clone size, V gene, CDR3 protein, CDR3 DNA. D genes are given only for firm matches. Expanded clones get a size class; other rows say once, few or many, or leave the size out.

D: -
J: TRBJ1-1
size: -
V: TRBV10-1
CDR3: CASTEQLGNTEAFF
DNA: TGCGCCAGCACCGAACAATTGGGAAACACTGAAGCTTTCTTT

D: TRBD2
J: TRBJ2-5
size: few
V: TRBV20-1
CDR3: CSAPPGTSGGALETQYF
DNA: TGCAGTGCTCCACCAGGGACTAGCGGGGGGGCCCTGGAGACCCAGTACTTC

D: -
J: TRBJ2-3
size: -
V: TRBV20-1
CDR3: CSAPDGESGTDTQYF
DNA: TGCAGTGCCCCGGACGGGGAGTCGGGCACAGATACGCAGTATTTT

D: -
J: TRBJ1-2
size: few
V: TRBV12-3/TRBV12-4
CDR3: CASSLRVVGYTF
DNA: TGTGCCAGCAGTTTAAGGGTTGTGGGCTACACCTTC

D: TRBD1
J: TRBJ1-2
size: -
V: TRBV20-1
CDR3: CTISRGQGRGYTF
DNA: TGCACTATATCAAGGGGACAGGGGCGCGGCTACACCTTC

D: TRBD1
J: TRBJ2-3
size: -
V: TRBV7-8
CDR3: CASSTRQGSPTDTQYF
DNA: TGTGCCAGCAGCACCCGACAGGGGTCACCCACAGATACGCAGTATTTT

D: -
J: TRBJ1-4
size: -
V: TRBV3-1
CDR3: CASSFWVMSTNEKLFF
DNA: TGTGCCAGCAGCTTTTGGGTCATGTCAACTAATGAAAAACTGTTTTTT

D: -
J: TRBJ2-2
size: many
V: TRBV29-1
CDR3: CSVEDTSTGELFF
DNA: TGCAGCGTTGAAGACACTTCCACCGGGGAGCTGTTTTTT

D: -
J: TRBJ1-1
size: many
V: TRBV12-3/TRBV12-4
CDR3: CASSARVEGTEAFF
DNA: TGTGCCAGCAGTGCCAGGGTGGAGGGCACTGAAGCTTTCTTT

D: -
J: TRBJ2-7
size: few
V: TRBV12-3/TRBV12-4
CDR3: CASSLRLSYEQYF
DNA: TGTGCCAGCAGTTTAAGGCTCTCCTACGAGCAGTACTTC

D: TRBD1
J: TRBJ1-5
size: few
V: TRBV10-3
CDR3: CATGQGENQPQHF
DNA: TGTGCCACGGGACAGGGTGAAAATCAGCCCCAGCATTTT

D: TRBD1
J: TRBJ2-3
size: many
V: TRBV20-1
CDR3: CSATGTGDTDTQYF
DNA: TGCAGTGCTACCGGGACAGGAGACACAGATACGCAGTATTTT

D: -
J: TRBJ2-7
size: many
V: TRBV27
CDR3: CASSTPDGAYYEQYF
DNA: TGTGCCAGCAGTACCCCTGACGGAGCCTACTACGAGCAGTACTTC

D: TRBD1
J: TRBJ1-6
size: many
V: TRBV14
CDR3: CASSQKRTGELVPLHF
DNA: TGTGCCAGCAGCCAAAAACGCACAGGGGAACTAGTACCCCTCCACTTT

D: -
J: TRBJ1-4
size: few
V: TRBV6-5
CDR3: CASRTGGEKLFF
DNA: TGTGCCAGCAGGACCGGAGGGGAAAAACTGTTTTTT

D: -
J: TRBJ2-3
size: many
V: TRBV5-1
CDR3: CASSLGYSTDTQYF
DNA: TGCGCCAGCAGCTTGGGATACAGCACAGATACGCAGTATTTT

D: -
J: TRBJ2-7
size: many
V: TRBV6-1
CDR3: CASQGGSSYEQYF
DNA: TGTGCCAGCCAGGGGGGAAGCTCCTACGAGCAGTACTTC

D: -
J: TRBJ2-7
size: few
V: TRBV11-2
CDR3: CASRTLLRGPNYEQYF
DNA: TGTGCCAGCAGAACTCTGTTGCGGGGGCCCAACTACGAGCAGTACTTC

D: -
J: TRBJ2-5
size: -
V: TRBV7-6
CDR3: CASSLSQGIQETQYF
DNA: TGTGCCAGCAGCTTAAGCCAGGGCATCCAAGAGACCCAGTACTTC

D: -
J: TRBJ1-3
size: many
V: TRBV20-1
CDR3: CSALGGQSSGNTIYF
DNA: TGCAGTGCCCTGGGAGGCCAGAGCTCTGGAAACACCATATATTTT

D: -
J: TRBJ1-6
size: few
V: TRBV12-3/TRBV12-4
CDR3: CASSNPPGATLHF
DNA: TGTGCCAGCAGCAATCCCCCCGGGGCCACCCTCCACTTT

D: -
J: TRBJ2-3
size: many
V: TRBV7-2
CDR3: CASSLVIVGTDTQYF
DNA: TGTGCCAGCAGCTTAGTTATTGTTGGCACAGATACGCAGTATTTT

D: -
J: TRBJ2-3
size: -
V: TRBV2
CDR3: CASGIPSGGVDTQYF
DNA: TGTGCCAGCGGTATCCCTTCGGGTGGGGTAGATACGCAGTATTTT

D: TRBD1
J: TRBJ2-1
size: -
V: TRBV12-3/TRBV12-4
CDR3: CASSITGVGEQFF
DNA: TGTGCCAGCAGTATAACAGGGGTCGGTGAGCAGTTCTTC

D: -
J: TRBJ2-6
size: few
V: TRBV5-1
CDR3: CASSLDSEVSSGANVLTF
DNA: TGCGCCAGCAGCTTGGACAGCGAAGTTTCCTCTGGGGCCAACGTCCTGACTTTC

D: TRBD1
J: TRBJ2-1
size: -
V: TRBV20-1
CDR3: CSAYMSGQPYNEQFF
DNA: TGCAGTGCTTATATGTCGGGACAGCCGTACAATGAGCAGTTCTTC

D: -
J: TRBJ2-1
size: few
V: TRBV5-1
CDR3: CASSLEADGEQFF
DNA: TGCGCCAGCAGCTTGGAGGCCGACGGTGAGCAGTTCTTC

D: -
J: TRBJ2-3
size: few
V: TRBV5-1
CDR3: CASSLGLPSTDTQYF
DNA: TGCGCCAGCAGCTTGGGTCTACCCAGCACAGATACGCAGTATTTT